Presented here are 24 T cell receptor beta chains from one specimen sequenced in a study of cytomegalovirus exposure and HLA in healthy donors. Researchers ran the PCR with 60 Vbeta and 13 Jbeta primers. The protocol was immunoSEQ multiplex PCR, while the TCRdb copy is restricted to in-frame clones and leaves out a portion. The sample consists of 74,000 or so clones, 60% to 85% of them appearing once. The sequenced sample was PBMCs. The receptors come from a male donor in good health and CMV-seropositive.

The table lists this clone with a count of one. V and J are TRBV23-1 and TRBJ1-5; D not resolved. TRBV23-1 is annotated as an ORF whose role is uncertain. Trimming stripped 6 bases from V and 2 bases from J, with 17 bases between. The CDR3 contains 16 residues. The DNA of the CDR3 is TGCGCCAGCAGCCAGTTGCGGGCTCGGGGCAATCAGCCCCAGCATTTT. Its protein is CASSQLRARGNQPQHF.

The gene calls are TRBV2 and TRBJ1-5; no firm D call. The CDR3 covers 14 residues. Germline CDR1 SNHLY, CDR2 FYNNEI. Trimming removed 4 bases from V and 3 bases from J, with 10 bases in between. The CDR3 nucleotides read TGTGCCAGCAGTGTGAGTGCCTACAATCAGCCCCAGCATTTT. It is translated as CASSVSAYNQPQHF.

The chain links TRBV6-1 to TRBJ2-7; a weak D match, TRBD2 (5 bases). The CDR3 length is 13 residues. V dropped 2 bases and J dropped 7 bases, with 12 bases sitting between them. Germline V CDR1 and CDR2: MNHNS, SASEGT. The CDR3: CASSEFRESEQYF. CDR3 bases: TGTGCCAGCAGTGAATTCCGGGAAAGTGAGCAGTACTTC.

This clone has just one count. The CDR3 nucleotides read TGTGCCAGCAGCCCTCTGGAGGACAATGAAAAACTGTTTTTT. Translation: CASSPLEDNEKLFF. The chain joins TRBV5-6 to TRBJ1-4; D uncertain. Germline V lookup: CDR1 SGHDT, CDR2 YYEEEE. Trimming shortened V by 4 bases and J by 5 bases, and 12 bases separated the two germline ends. The CDR3 extends over 14 amino acids.

The chain combines TRBV7-3 with TRBJ1-1; D is unclear. The germline CDR1 and CDR2 sequences are SGHTA and FQGTGA. There are 13 residues in the CDR3. With 5 bases removed from V and 4 bases from J, the gap between germline ends came to 11 bases. The DNA of the CDR3 is TGTGCCAGCAGCCCCCAGGCCTCCACTGAAGCTTTCTTT. Its translation: CASSPQASTEAFF.

The rearrangement joins TRBV7-2 to TRBJ2-1; 9 bases map to TRBD2. Looked up from germline, CDR1 is SGHTA and CDR2 is FQGNSA. This CDR3 comprises 15 residues. V was pared by 5 bases and J by 9 bases, with 11 bases of the junction left unmatched. CDR3 DNA sequence: TGTGCCAGCAGCCCGTCGGGACTAGCATACGCTGAGCAGTTCTTC. Its protein product is CASSPSGLAYAEQFF. The whole variable domain, remainder taken from reference TRBV7-2 and TRBJ2-1, is GAGVSQSPSNKVTEKGKDVELRCDPISGHTALYWYRQSLGQGLEFLIYFQGNSAPDKSGLPSDRFSAERTGGSVSTLTIQRTQQEDSAVYLCASSPSGLAYAEQFFGPGTRLTVL.

The chain combines TRBV4-2 with TRBJ2-5; 7 bases map to TRBD1. The length of the CDR3 is 16 residues. Germline CDR1 is LGHNA and CDR2 is YNFKEQ. With V trimmed by 4 bases and J by 5 bases, 13 bases remained unmatched. CDR3 bases: TGTGCCAGCAGCCTAGAGGGACAGCCCAAAGGGGAGACCCAGTACTTC. Translating it yields CASSLEGQPKGETQYF.

The chain couples TRBV5-1 to TRBJ1-6, with TRBD1 matching over 7 bases. Unmatched junction bases numbered 10, after V lost 4 bases and J lost 9 bases. The CDR3 is 15 residues long. Germline V lookup: CDR1 SGHRS, CDR2 YFSETQ. As DNA, the CDR3 is TGCGCCAGCAGCCTCGTAGGACAGGACCTTTCACCCCTCCACTTT. Translation: CASSLVGQDLSPLHF.

V is TRBV9 and J is TRBJ1-2; D perhaps matches TRBD1 (6 bases). Germline assignment: CDR1 SGDLS and CDR2 YYNGEE. This CDR3 comprises 13 residues. V lost 4 bases to trimming and J lost 6 bases, with 13 bases between them. For the CDR3, the DNA is TGTGCCAGCAGCTCCCCGTACAGGGATGGCTACACCTTC. It is translated as CASSSPYRDGYTF.

The chain carries TRBV5-3 and TRBJ2-2, with 8 bases matching TRBD1. TRBV5-3 is an open reading frame whose function is uncertain. V lost 1 base, J lost 7 bases, and 9 bases stayed unmatched. The length of the CDR3 is 16 residues. Here the CDR3 reads CARSLWRQGYHGELFF. The CDR3 nucleotides read TGTGCCAGAAGCTTGTGGCGACAGGGGTATCACGGGGAGCTGTTTTTT.

The chain has TRBV4-1 and TRBJ1-5; D is ambiguous. The CDR3 sequence is 16 residues long. Germline V gene lookup returns CDR1 MGHRA and CDR2 YSYEKL. V lost 0 bases, J lost 4 bases, and 13 bases lay in between. CDR3 in amino acids: CASSQDWFEGNQPQHF. As DNA, the CDR3 is TGCGCCAGCAGCCAAGATTGGTTCGAGGGTAATCAGCCCCAGCATTTT.

The chain uses TRBV15 and TRBJ1-6; perhaps TRBD1 as D (5 bases). Germline V gene data show CDR1 as LNHNV and CDR2 as YYDKDF (reference sequence). Trimming cost V 0 bases and J 3 bases, with 9 bases left between them. This CDR3 spans 16 amino acids. The DNA of the CDR3 is TGTGCCACCAGCAGAGATCGGGGGTACTATAATTCACCCCTCCACTTT. Translating it yields CATSRDRGYYNSPLHF. The full variable domain, with the rest looked up from reference TRBV15 and TRBJ1-6, is DAMVIQNPRYQVTQFGKPVTLSCSQTLNHNVMYWYQQKSSQAPKLLFHYYDKDFNNEADTPDNFQSRRPNTSFCFLDIRSPGLGDTAMYLCATSRDRGYYNSPLHFGNGTRLTVT.

J is TRBJ2-2 and V is TRBV11-2; no clear D gene. Germline CDR1 reads SGHAT; CDR2 reads FQNNGV. CDR3 length: 17 amino acids. Trimming took off 8 bases at V and 1 base at J, with 20 bases between the two ends. CDR3 in DNA: TGTGCCAGCCTACCAACCAGGCTCCTTCAGAACACCGGGGAGCTGTTTTTT. Its protein is CASLPTRLLQNTGELFF.

The chain employs TRBV6-5 and TRBJ2-1; 12 positions agree with TRBD2. V was clipped by 5 bases and J by 5 bases; unmatched bases: 4. Germline CDR1 is MNHEY and CDR2 is SVGAGI. The CDR3 is made up of 15 amino acids. The CDR3 sequence: CASSRWTSGDNEQFF. CDR3 nucleotide sequence: TGTGCCAGCAGTCGCTGGACTAGCGGGGACAATGAGCAGTTCTTC.

J is TRBJ2-7 and V is TRBV27; 10 bases line up with TRBD2. CDR3 length: 17 residues. CDR1 is MNHEY and CDR2 is SMNVEV in the germline V gene (reference sequence). The junction had 15 bases not matched to a gene; V was cut back by 7 bases and J by 3 bases. CDR3 protein: CASTPIVAGGSGYEQYF. The CDR3 DNA reads as TGTGCCAGCACTCCGATAGTAGCGGGAGGTTCTGGCTACGAGCAGTACTTC.

The V call is TRBV7-9, the J call TRBJ2-1, with D perhaps TRBD2 (6 bases). CDR3 length: 12 amino acids. Deletions cut 4 bases from V and 10 bases from J, with 11 bases between. The germline V gene encodes CDR1 SEHNR and CDR2 FQNEAQ (reference sequence). The CDR3 nucleotides read TGTGCCAGCAGCTCTAGCGTGCAGGAGCAGTTCTTC. This encodes CASSSSVQEQFF.

This chain connects TRBV29-1 to TRBJ1-2, with TRBD1 as a possible D gene (6 bases). Trimming pared 4 bases from V and 5 bases from J, leaving 26 bases between. In germline, CDR1 is SQVTM, CDR2 ANQGSEA. The CDR3 runs 17 residues. The CDR3 coding sequence is TGCAGCGTTGGTCCGCGTCTGGGGTTCAACAGGGAGTATGGCTACACCTTC. Translation gives CSVGPRLGFNREYGYTF.

The genes are TRBV19 and TRBJ1-2, with D possibly matching TRBD1 (6 bases). The germline gives CDR1 LNHDA, CDR2 SQIVND (reference sequence). Trimming pared 5 bases from V and 4 bases from J, leaving 17 bases between. This CDR3 spans 15 amino acids. CDR3 region: CASSPGTRSIYGYTF. The CDR3, as DNA: TGTGCCAGTAGTCCAGGGACAAGGAGCATCTATGGCTACACCTTC.

This chain connects TRBV7-9 to TRBJ2-2; 7 bases map to TRBD2. Germline values: CDR1 SEHNR, CDR2 FQNEAQ (reference sequence). There are 15 residues in the CDR3. V was clipped by 3 bases and J by 4 bases; unmatched bases: 5. CDR3 nucleotides: TGTGCCAGCAGCTTCCCACGACTAGCCACCGGGGAGCTGTTTTTT. This encodes CASSFPRLATGELFF.

The V gene is TRBV6-5, the J gene TRBJ2-1; perhaps TRBD2 as D (6 bases). This CDR3 spans 15 amino acids. Looked up from germline, CDR1 is MNHEY and CDR2 is SVGAGI. Trimming took off 6 bases at V and 8 bases at J, with 20 bases between the two ends. The CDR3 sequence: CASRHPSQAGDEQFF. The DNA for the CDR3 is TGTGCCAGCAGACATCCGTCTCAAGCGGGCGATGAGCAGTTCTTC.

The gene calls are TRBV19 and TRBJ2-2; 7 positions match TRBD1. The V gene end was trimmed by 7 bases and the J gene end by 1 base; junction bases not matched to a gene: 6. Germline CDR1 is LNHDA and CDR2 is SQIVND (reference sequence). CDR3 length: 15 amino acids. This CDR3 is CASTLDRENTGELFF. DNA for the CDR3: TGTGCCAGTACCCTCGACAGGGAGAACACCGGGGAGCTGTTTTTT.

V gene TRBV12-5 combines with J gene TRBJ2-1; unclear D gene. This CDR3 contains 14 residues. Germline V gene sequence: CDR1 LGHNT, CDR2 FRNRAP. Deletions cut 2 bases from V and 7 bases from J, with 12 bases between. CDR3 coding DNA: TGTGCTAGTGGTTTGCGGCCCTTGAGGAATGAGCAGTTCTTC. Translating it yields CASGLRPLRNEQFF.

The V gene is TRBV9, the J gene TRBJ2-3; 8 bases match TRBD2. The CDR3 totals 14 residues. V shed 5 bases, J shed 1 base, and the junction held 3 bases outside the gene matches. The germline V gene has CDR1 SGDLS and CDR2 YYNGEE. For the CDR3, the DNA is TGTGCCAGCAGTTTTAGCGGGGGCACAGATACGCAGTATTTT. Its translation is CASSFSGGTDTQYF.

This clone has only a few counts. The chain uses TRBV6-4 and TRBJ2-3; TRBD2 might be the D (5 bases). This CDR3 contains 14 residues. CDR1 and CDR2 from the germline V gene are MRHNA and SNTAGT. V shed 3 bases and J shed 0 bases, with 7 bases lying between them. DNA for the CDR3: TGTGCCAGCAGTGAGCGCGGGAGCACAGATACGCAGTATTTT. It specifies CASSERGSTDTQYF.